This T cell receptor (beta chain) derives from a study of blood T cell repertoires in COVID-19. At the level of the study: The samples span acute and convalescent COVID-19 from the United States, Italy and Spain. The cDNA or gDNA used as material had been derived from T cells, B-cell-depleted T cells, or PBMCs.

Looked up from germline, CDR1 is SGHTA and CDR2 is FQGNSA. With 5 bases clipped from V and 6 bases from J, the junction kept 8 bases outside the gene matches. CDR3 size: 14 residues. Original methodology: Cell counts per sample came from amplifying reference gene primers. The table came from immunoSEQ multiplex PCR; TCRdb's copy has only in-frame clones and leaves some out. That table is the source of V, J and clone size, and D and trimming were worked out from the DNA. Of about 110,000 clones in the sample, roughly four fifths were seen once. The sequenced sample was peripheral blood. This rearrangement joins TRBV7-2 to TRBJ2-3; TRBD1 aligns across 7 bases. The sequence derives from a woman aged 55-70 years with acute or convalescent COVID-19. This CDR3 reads CASSPDRIGDTQYF. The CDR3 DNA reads TGTGCCAGCAGCCCGGACAGGATCGGGGATACGCAGTATTTT.